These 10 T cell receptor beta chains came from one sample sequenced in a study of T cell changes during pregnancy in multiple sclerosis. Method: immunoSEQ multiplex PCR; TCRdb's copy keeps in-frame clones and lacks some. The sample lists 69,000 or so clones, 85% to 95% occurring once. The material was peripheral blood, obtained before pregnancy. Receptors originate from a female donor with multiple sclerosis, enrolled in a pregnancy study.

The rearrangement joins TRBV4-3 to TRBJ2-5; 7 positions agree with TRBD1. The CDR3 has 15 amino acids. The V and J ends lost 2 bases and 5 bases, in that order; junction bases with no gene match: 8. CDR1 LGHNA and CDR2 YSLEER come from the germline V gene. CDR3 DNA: TGCGCCAGCAGCCAACCGACAGGGACCGCCGAGACCCAGTACTTC. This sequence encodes CASSQPTGTAETQYF.

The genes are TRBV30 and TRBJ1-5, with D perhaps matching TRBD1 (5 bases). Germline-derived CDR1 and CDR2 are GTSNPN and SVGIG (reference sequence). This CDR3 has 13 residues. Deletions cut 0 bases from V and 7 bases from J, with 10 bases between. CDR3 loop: CAWSVGGDQPQHF. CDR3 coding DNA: TGTGCCTGGAGTGTGGGCGGGGACCAGCCCCAGCATTTT.

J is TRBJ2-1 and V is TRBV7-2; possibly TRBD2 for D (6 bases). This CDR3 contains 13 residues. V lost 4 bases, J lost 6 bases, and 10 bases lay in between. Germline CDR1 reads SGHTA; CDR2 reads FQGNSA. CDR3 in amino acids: CASSYTSLNEQFF. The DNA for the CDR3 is TGTGCCAGCAGCTATACTAGCCTCAATGAGCAGTTCTTC.

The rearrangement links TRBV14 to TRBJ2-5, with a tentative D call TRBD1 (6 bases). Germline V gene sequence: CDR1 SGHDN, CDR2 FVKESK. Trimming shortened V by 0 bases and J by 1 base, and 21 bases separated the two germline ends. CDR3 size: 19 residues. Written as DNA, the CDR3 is TGTGCCAGCAGCCAAGACCTATGGGGGCCGGGGCAGCCCCAAGAGACCCAGTACTTC. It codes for CASSQDLWGPGQPQETQYF.

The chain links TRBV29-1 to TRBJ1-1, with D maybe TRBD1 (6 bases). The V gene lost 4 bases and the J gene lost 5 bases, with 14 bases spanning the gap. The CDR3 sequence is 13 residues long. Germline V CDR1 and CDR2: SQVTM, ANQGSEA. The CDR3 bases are TGCAGCGTTGTTCCGGGTCAGGGGACTGAAGCTTTCTTT. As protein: CSVVPGQGTEAFF.

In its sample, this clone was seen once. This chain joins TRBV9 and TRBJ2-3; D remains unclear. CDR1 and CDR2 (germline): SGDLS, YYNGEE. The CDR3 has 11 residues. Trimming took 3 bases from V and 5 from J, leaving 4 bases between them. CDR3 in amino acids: CASSGGDTQYF. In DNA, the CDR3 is TGTGCCAGCAGCGGAGGAGATACGCAGTATTTT.

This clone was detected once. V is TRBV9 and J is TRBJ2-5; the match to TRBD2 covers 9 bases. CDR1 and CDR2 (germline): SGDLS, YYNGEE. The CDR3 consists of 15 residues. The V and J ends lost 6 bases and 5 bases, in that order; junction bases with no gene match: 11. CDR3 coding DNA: TGTGCCAGCACCCGGGGTAGCGGGAGTAGGGAGACCCAGTACTTC. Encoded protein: CASTRGSGSRETQYF.

This CDR3 reads CASSSGDTIYF. Written as DNA, the CDR3 is TGTGCCAGCAGCAGCGGGGACACCATATATTTT. The rearrangement links TRBV7-9 to TRBJ1-3; D remains ambiguous. Trimming left V 5 bases short and J 8 bases short, with 7 bases between. The CDR3 is 11 amino acids. Germline CDR1 and CDR2: SEHNR and FQNEAQ (reference sequence).

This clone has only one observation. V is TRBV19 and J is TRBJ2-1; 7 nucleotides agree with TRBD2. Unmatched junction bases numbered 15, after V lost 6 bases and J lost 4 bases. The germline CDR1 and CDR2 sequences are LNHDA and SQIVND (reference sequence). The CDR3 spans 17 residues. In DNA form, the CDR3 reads TGTGCCAGTAGCATGACTAGCAGCAGGGCCTGGTACAATGAGCAGTTCTTC. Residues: CASSMTSSRAWYNEQFF.

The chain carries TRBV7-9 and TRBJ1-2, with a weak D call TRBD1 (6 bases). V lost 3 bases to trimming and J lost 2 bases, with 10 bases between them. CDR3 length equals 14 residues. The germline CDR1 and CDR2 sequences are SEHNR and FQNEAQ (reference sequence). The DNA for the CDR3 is TGTGCCAGCAGCTTGTTCGACAGGAACTATGGCTACACCTTC. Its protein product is CASSLFDRNYGYTF.